The next 24 T cell receptor beta chains were all read from a single sample in a study of metastatic and nonmetastatic thyroid tumors. Thyroid surgery took place with no prior treatment in any patient. Via MiXCR, TCRdb re-called the PCR reads. The sample lists about 4,700 clones; around 25% were seen once. Input material: tumor tissue. The receptors stem from a male donor with papillary thyroid cancer or a benign thyroid nodule (not recorded which). Some clones in this sample may be carry-over from other donors' samples.

This clone is medium-sized. This chain joins TRBV10-3 and TRBJ2-2; D remains ambiguous. The CDR3 contains 11 residues. V gave up 10 bases and J gave up 1 base, with 4 bases separating them. Looked up from germline, CDR1 is ENHRY and CDR2 is SYGVKD. CDR3 nucleotides: TGTGCCACCTTGAACACCGGGGAGCTGTTTTTT. Amino acid sequence: CATLNTGELFF.

This sequence joins TRBV6-1 and TRBJ1-2, with D perhaps TRBD1 (5 bases). The CDR3 sequence is 12 residues long. The V gene's germline CDR1 is MNHNS and CDR2 SASEGT. Trimming removed 6 bases from V and 3 bases from J, with 8 bases in between. This CDR3 reads CASRGDHYGYTF. In nucleotides, the CDR3 is TGTGCCAGCAGAGGGGACCACTATGGCTACACCTTC.

This clone was seen more than once but under ten times. J is TRBJ1-5 and V is TRBV6-2 or TRBV6-3; unclear D gene. CDR1 is MNHEY and CDR2 is SVGEGT in the germline V gene. Trimming removed 10 bases at V and 4 bases at J, with 17 bases between. This CDR3 is built from 14 residues. CDR3 coding DNA: TGTGCCACTCAACCCGCGGGCGGAAATCAGCCCCAGCATTTT. It specifies CATQPAGGNQPQHF.

This clone occurred many times. The chain carries TRBV6-1 and TRBJ2-5, with D maybe TRBD1 (5 bases). The germline gives CDR1 MNHNS, CDR2 SASEGT. CDR3 length: 14 amino acids. V lost 3 bases, J lost 1 base, and 9 bases lay in between. This chain's CDR3 is CASSDMGPQETQYF. CDR3 in DNA: TGTGCCAGCAGTGACATGGGGCCCCAAGAGACCCAGTACTTC.

This clone is medium-sized within its sample. This chain links TRBV5-1 with TRBJ2-3; 7 bases fit TRBD2. Germline-derived CDR1 and CDR2 are SGHRS and YFSETQ. There are 14 residues in the CDR3. Unmatched junction bases numbered 6, after V lost 5 bases and J lost 3 bases. CDR3 amino acids: CASSRDYSTDTQYF. The CDR3 DNA follows: TGCGCCAGCAGTCGGGACTACTCTACAGATACGCAGTATTTT. Full variable domain (outside the CDR3, taken from reference TRBV5-1 and TRBJ2-3): KAGVTQTPRYLIKTRGQQVTLSCSPISGHRSVSWYQQTPGQGLQFLFEYFSETQRNKGNFPGRFSGRQFSNSRSEMNVSTLELGDSALYLCASSRDYSTDTQYFGPGTRLTVL.

This clone was seen a few times. The chain is built from TRBV19 and TRBJ1-5; possibly TRBD1 for D (5 bases). V dropped 1 base and J dropped 0 bases, with 7 bases sitting between them. From germline, CDR1 is LNHDA and CDR2 SQIVND (reference sequence). The CDR3 totals 15 residues. CDR3 bases: TGTGCCAGTAGTATAGGACAGAATAGCAATCAGCCCCAGCATTTT. It translates to CASSIGQNSNQPQHF.

This clone was seen only a few times. This sequence joins TRBV30 and TRBJ2-1; D uncertain. With 3 bases removed from V and 2 bases from J, the gap between germline ends came to 2 bases. Per germline, CDR1 GTSNPN and CDR2 SVGIG (reference sequence). This CDR3 comprises 11 residues. This CDR3 reads CAWRPYNEQFF. The CDR3 DNA follows: TGTGCCTGGAGACCCTACAATGAGCAGTTCTTC.

This clone was observed a few times. V is TRBV28 and J is TRBJ2-7; 8 nucleotides match TRBD2. This CDR3 region has 15 residues. CDR1 is MDHEN, CDR2 SYDVKM, per germline. V trimming: 5 bases; J trimming: 3 bases; junction bases outside the gene matches: 9. The CDR3 region is CASSPLGLEGYEQYF. The CDR3 DNA is TGTGCCAGCAGTCCCTTGGGACTAGAAGGCTACGAGCAGTACTTC.

This clone was detected a few times. This sequence joins TRBV2 and TRBJ2-2; D may be TRBD1 (6 bases). The CDR3 is made up of 15 amino acids. Germline CDR1 and CDR2: SNHLY and FYNNEI. V lost 7 bases and J 5 bases, leaving 17 bases between the germline ends. The CDR3 spells CASTQMQGWTGELFF. The CDR3 DNA is TGTGCCAGCACTCAAATGCAGGGGTGGACCGGGGAGCTGTTTTTT.

This chain joins TRBV30 and TRBJ1-5; no clear D. This CDR3 region has 13 residues. From germline, CDR1 is GTSNPN and CDR2 SVGIG (reference sequence). V lost 0 bases to trimming and J lost 6 bases, with 9 bases between them. The CDR3 region has the DNA TGTGCCTGGAGTGTACGGGGAATTCAGCCCCAGCATTTT. This sequence encodes CAWSVRGIQPQHF.

This chain connects TRBV5-1 to TRBJ2-1; a weak D match, TRBD2 (5 bases). The CDR3 is 13 amino acids. With 0 bases removed from V and 8 bases from J, the gap between germline ends came to 9 bases. The germline CDR1 and CDR2 sequences are SGHRS and YFSETQ. The CDR3 bases are TGCGCCAGCAGCTTGGCGGCTAGCTATGAGCAGTTCTTC. It codes for CASSLAASYEQFF.

The chain is built from TRBV30 and TRBJ1-5, with 7 nucleotides matching TRBD1. Germline loops: CDR1 GTSNPN, CDR2 SVGIG (reference sequence). There are 16 residues in the CDR3. The V segment lost 0 bases and the J segment 2 bases; nucleotides outside the gene matches: 7. The CDR3: CAWSVPVGGGNQPQHF. DNA of the CDR3: TGTGCCTGGAGTGTACCAGTAGGGGGCGGCAATCAGCCCCAGCATTTT.

By share, this clone counts as medium-sized. This chain connects TRBV7-9 to TRBJ2-1, with 8 bases aligning to TRBD2. CDR3 size: 15 residues. The germline CDR1 and CDR2 sequences are SEHNR and FQNEAQ (reference sequence). Trimming removed 3 bases from V and 3 bases from J; junction bases left unmatched: 4. In DNA, the CDR3 is TGTGCCAGCAGCTTCCGGGAGGGTGTCTACAATGAGCAGTTCTTC. Residues: CASSFREGVYNEQFF.

In this sample, this clone is medium-sized. CDR3 protein: CASSLGGGVAKNIQYF. The DNA of the CDR3 is TGCGCCAGCAGCTTGGGGGGTGGAGTAGCCAAAAACATTCAGTACTTC. The genes are TRBV5-1 and TRBJ2-4, with no clear D. The CDR3 has 16 residues. From germline, CDR1 is SGHRS and CDR2 YFSETQ. V lost 0 bases to trimming and J lost 0 bases, with 10 bases between them.

Only a few counts were recorded for this clone. The chain is built from TRBV6-2 or TRBV6-3 and TRBJ2-7; the match to TRBD2 covers 8 bases. This CDR3 has 16 residues. Germline CDR1 and CDR2: MNHEY and SVGEGT. The J segment lost 6 bases and the V segment lost 2 bases, leaving 12 bases of the junction unmatched. The DNA of the CDR3 is TGTGCCAGCAGTTACCGGAGACTAGCGCGAATTGCCGAGCAGTACTTC. It yields the protein CASSYRRLARIAEQYF.

This rearrangement joins TRBV10-3 to TRBJ2-5; D might be TRBD2 (6 bases). Trimming cost V 3 bases and J 4 bases, with 12 bases left between them. The CDR3 contains 14 residues. From germline, CDR1 is ENHRY and CDR2 SYGVKD. CDR3: CAISEVGSPETQYF. CDR3 nucleotide sequence: TGTGCCATCAGTGAAGTCGGGAGCCCAGAGACCCAGTACTTC.

The chain employs TRBV6-1 and TRBJ2-7, with 13 bases matching TRBD2. Trimming took 7 bases from V and 2 from J; bases not matched to a gene: 8. The CDR3 runs 16 residues. Germline-derived CDR1 and CDR2 are MNHNS and SASEGT. The chain's CDR3 is CASKLRGTSGTYEQYF. The CDR3 DNA follows: TGTGCCAGCAAGCTTCGCGGGACTAGCGGGACCTACGAGCAGTACTTC.

Sample share makes this clone medium-sized. The V and J genes are TRBV24-1 and TRBJ2-1, with 7 nucleotides matching TRBD2. V dropped 3 bases and J dropped 6; count of bases not matched to a gene: 10. Germline CDR1 KGHDR, CDR2 SFDVKD. This CDR3 is built from 16 residues. CDR3 sequence: CATSDPDRGVANEQFF. The CDR3 DNA follows: TGTGCCACCAGTGATCCCGACCGGGGGGTAGCCAATGAGCAGTTCTTC.

The genes are TRBV19 and TRBJ2-3; TRBD2 matches 10 bases. Germline CDR1 reads LNHDA; CDR2 reads SQIVND (reference sequence). V lost 0 bases and J lost 1; bases outside the gene matches: 7. The CDR3 covers 18 residues. CDR3 nucleotide sequence: TGTGCCAGTAGTATAGATTCGGCTAGCGGGGGTGGCACAGATACGCAGTATTTT. Translation gives CASSIDSASGGGTDTQYF.

V gene TRBV6-2 or TRBV6-3 combines with J gene TRBJ2-5; no firm D call. There are 11 residues in the CDR3. CDR1 and CDR2 (germline): MNHEY, SVGEGT. The ends were cut back, 4 bases at V and 6 bases at J, with 6 bases in the middle. The CDR3: CASSFLQTQYF. In DNA, the CDR3 is TGTGCCAGCAGTTTTCTCCAGACCCAGTACTTC.

J is TRBJ2-2 and V is TRBV6-1; D is tentatively TRBD1 or TRBD2 (5 bases each). CDR1 and CDR2 from the germline V gene are MNHNS and SASEGT. Deletions cut 5 bases from V and 0 bases from J, with 10 bases between. This CDR3 region has 15 residues. CDR3 nucleotide sequence: TGTGCCAGCAGTCTCGGGACGGCGAACACCGGGGAGCTGTTTTTT. This encodes CASSLGTANTGELFF.

This clone came up once. The chain recombines TRBV18 with TRBJ2-7; D is uncertain. Trimming took off 2 bases at V and 4 bases at J, with 3 bases between the two ends. This CDR3 is 11 amino acids long. CDR1 and CDR2 from the germline V gene are KGHSH and LQKENI. The CDR3 sequence is CASSPDYEQYF. CDR3 bases: TGTGCCAGCTCACCAGATTACGAGCAGTACTTC.

This clone came up a few times. The chain is built from TRBV6-1 and TRBJ2-3; 11 bases line up with TRBD1. This CDR3 is 15 amino acids long. Germline V gene data show CDR1 as MNHNS and CDR2 as SASEGT. Trimming removed 0 bases from V and 4 bases from J; junction bases left unmatched: 0. The CDR3 sequence is CASSEAGQGADTQYF. The DNA of the CDR3 is TGTGCCAGCAGTGAAGCGGGACAGGGGGCAGATACGCAGTATTTT.

Sample share makes this clone medium-sized. This sequence joins TRBV7-8 and TRBJ2-7, with TRBD2 matching 7 bases. Germline CDR1 SGHVS, CDR2 FQNEAQ. J lost 4 bases, V lost 1 base, and 10 bases had no gene match. The CDR3 has 16 residues. The CDR3 region is CASSLEVGLAAYEQYF. CDR3 DNA: TGTGCCAGCAGCTTAGAAGTGGGGCTAGCGGCTTACGAGCAGTACTTC. Full variable domain (outside the CDR3, taken from reference TRBV7-8 and TRBJ2-7): GAGVSQSPRYKVAKRGQDVALRCDPISGHVSLFWYQQALGQGPEFLTYFQNEAQLDKSGLPSDRFFAERPEGSVSTLKIQRTQQEDSAVYLCASSLEVGLAAYEQYFGPGTRLTVT.